This is a list of T cell receptor beta chains from one sample in a study of early T cells in non-severe SARS-CoV-2 infection. TCRdb recomputed calls from the 5' RACE reads with MiXCR, one row per CDR3 protein. The table records 85,000 to 95,000 distinct CDR3 sequences, 15% to 20% of them present only once. The source was whole blood, collected at baseline. The receptors were gathered from an adult who was a healthcare worker with PCR-confirmed SARS-CoV-2 infection or an uninfected control (not recorded which). The conserved cysteine and the conserved F or W are not part of the CDR3 here. The D gene is left open where the match is weak.

V: TRBV20-1; D: TRBD2; J: TRBJ2-2; CDR3: SARGTSPNTGELF
V: TRBV6-1; D: TRBD1; J: TRBJ2-5; CDR3: ASSAQGANRETQY
V: TRBV12-3/TRBV12-4; D: -; J: TRBJ2-4; CDR3: ASSTRGVGDIQY
V: TRBV27; D: TRBD1; J: TRBJ1-2; CDR3: ASSATGDGYT
V: TRBV27; D: TRBD1; J: TRBJ2-7; CDR3: ASSTGQGEQY
V: TRBV7-7; D: TRBD1; J: TRBJ2-2; CDR3: ASSHGQDTGELF
V: TRBV9; D: -; J: TRBJ2-1; CDR3: ASSVGTAYNEQF
V: TRBV2; D: TRBD2; J: TRBJ2-5; CDR3: ASSDGLAGTGTQY
V: TRBV12-3/TRBV12-4; D: -; J: TRBJ1-2; CDR3: ASSFSTGDGYT
V: TRBV6-5; D: -; J: TRBJ1-5; CDR3: ASSRQGQPQH
V: TRBV20-1; D: TRBD2; J: TRBJ2-1; CDR3: SARVTSGYIYNEQF
V: TRBV12-3/TRBV12-4; D: -; J: TRBJ1-3; CDR3: ASSFGVGNTIY
V: TRBV11-3; D: TRBD2; J: TRBJ2-2; CDR3: ASSSRTSGNTGELF
V: TRBV7-2; D: -; J: TRBJ1-1; CDR3: ASSSVRTGAF
V: TRBV11-2; D: TRBD1; J: TRBJ2-5; CDR3: ASSTSGGYGVTQY
V: TRBV7-8; D: TRBD2; J: TRBJ2-1; CDR3: ASSLREGGYNEQF
V: TRBV28; D: -; J: TRBJ1-4; CDR3: ASRDRATNEKLF
V: TRBV28; D: -; J: TRBJ2-2; CDR3: ASSHSGDNTGELF
V: TRBV19; D: TRBD1; J: TRBJ2-5; CDR3: ASSSTGGETQY
V: TRBV12-3/TRBV12-4; D: -; J: TRBJ2-7; CDR3: ASSKRQEQY
V: TRBV7-9; D: -; J: TRBJ1-1; CDR3: ASTAAVNTEAF
V: TRBV6-1; D: -; J: TRBJ2-7; CDR3: AADGWPTPNSYEQY
V: TRBV10-3; D: TRBD2; J: TRBJ2-1; CDR3: AISESDSAGGAEQF
V: TRBV20-1; D: TRBD2; J: TRBJ2-7; CDR3: SARDVPGTRAYEQY
V: TRBV7-8; D: -; J: TRBJ2-1; CDR3: ASSLGGELNEQF
V: TRBV7-2; D: -; J: TRBJ2-3; CDR3: ASSLGLVGLADTQY
V: TRBV4-2; D: -; J: TRBJ2-2; CDR3: ASSVGVTTNTGELF
V: TRBV28; D: TRBD1; J: TRBJ1-5; CDR3: ASRLQGAGQPQH
V: TRBV18; D: -; J: TRBJ1-1; CDR3: ASSGITAF
V: TRBV28; D: -; J: TRBJ2-2; CDR3: ASSPLSGELF
V: TRBV10-3; D: -; J: TRBJ2-1; CDR3: AISEEFGIGSYNEQF
V: TRBV2; D: -; J: TRBJ1-4; CDR3: ASSDSSRVGKLF
V: TRBV20-1; D: -; J: TRBJ2-1; CDR3: SVALSSYNEQF
V: TRBV28; D: TRBD1; J: TRBJ2-3; CDR3: ASSPTRQGVVADTQY
V: TRBV20-1; D: -; J: TRBJ2-3; CDR3: SARGQIPTDTQY
V: TRBV19; D: -; J: TRBJ1-2; CDR3: ASSTQEAYGYT
V: TRBV20-1; D: -; J: TRBJ2-7; CDR3: SATSSYEQY
V: TRBV28; D: TRBD2; J: TRBJ2-3; CDR3: ASSSPSGRTDTQY
V: TRBV28; D: -; J: TRBJ1-6; CDR3: ASSSGAQNSPLH
V: TRBV28; D: TRBD2; J: TRBJ2-5; CDR3: ASSLSGRAVETQY
V: TRBV4-1; D: -; J: TRBJ2-2; CDR3: ASSPSGGGNGELF
V: TRBV19; D: TRBD2; J: TRBJ2-1; CDR3: ASSIVRGTSGTEQF
V: TRBV6-5; D: -; J: TRBJ2-1; CDR3: ASSYSMGGEQF
V: TRBV30; D: TRBD1; J: TRBJ1-3; CDR3: AWTTLGQDSGNTIY
V: TRBV6-5; D: -; J: TRBJ2-1; CDR3: ASSSPGSSYNEQF